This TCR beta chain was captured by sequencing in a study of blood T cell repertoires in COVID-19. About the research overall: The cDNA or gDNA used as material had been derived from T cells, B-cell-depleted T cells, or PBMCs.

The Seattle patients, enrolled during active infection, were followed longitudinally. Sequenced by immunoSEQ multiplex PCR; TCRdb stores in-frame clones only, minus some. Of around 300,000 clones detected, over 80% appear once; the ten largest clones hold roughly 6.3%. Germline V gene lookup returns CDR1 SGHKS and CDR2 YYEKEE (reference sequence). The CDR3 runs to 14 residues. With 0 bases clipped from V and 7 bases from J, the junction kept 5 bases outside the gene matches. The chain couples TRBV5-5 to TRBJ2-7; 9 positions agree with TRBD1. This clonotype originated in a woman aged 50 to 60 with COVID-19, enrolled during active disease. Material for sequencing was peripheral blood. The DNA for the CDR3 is TGTGCCAGCAGCTTGGCCGGGACAGGGAGAGAGCAGTACTTC. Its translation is CASSLAGTGREQYF.